This T cell receptor beta chain was identified in a study of OX40 agonist ivuxolimab in advanced cancers. TCRdb keeps only in-frame clones here, not all; method: immunoSEQ multiplex PCR. The table includes 80,000 to 95,000 clones, about 80% detected once. Germline assignment: CDR1 SEHNR and CDR2 FQNEAQ (reference sequence). Trimming took off 0 bases at V and 4 bases at J, with 12 bases between the two ends. This CDR3 region has 15 residues. Specimen: CD4+ or CD8+ T cells sorted from blood, collected in a trial of the OX40 agonist ivuxolimab. The source of this sequence is an adult with an advanced solid tumor such as melanoma, head and neck, liver or kidney cancer. The chain joins TRBV7-9 to TRBJ1-2; D not certain. The CDR3 sequence is CASSLAPAGVYGYTF. The CDR3 bases are TGTGCCAGCAGCTTAGCGCCGGCCGGGGTCTATGGCTACACCTTC.